These 6 T cell receptor beta chains were sequenced from one sample in a study of blood T cell repertoires in COVID-19 (dated by TCRdb to 2020 to 2021). Library prep was done by the immunoSEQ multiplex PCR assay. Not all clones reach the TCRdb copy of this immuneACCESS table, which keeps in-frame sequences only. Checked studies attribute under half of the gap to unresolved V genes and leave the rest unexplained. The sample table shows roughly 76,000 clones, and around nine tenths are seen once. Together, the top ten hold around 30% of the sample. Material: peripheral blood. The receptors were sampled from a woman older than 75 with active or convalescent COVID-19.

This sequence joins TRBV10-3 and TRBJ2-7; 10 nucleotides line up with TRBD1. The CDR3 length is 18 residues. In germline, CDR1 is ENHRY, CDR2 SYGVKD. V shed 3 bases and J 1 base; nucleotides not matched to a gene: 12. CDR3 DNA: TGTGCCATCAGTGACAGGGACAGGGGACCTCTATCTTCCTACGAGCAGTACTTC. Translating it yields CAISDRDRGPLSSYEQYF.

This clone has a handful of counts. The chain uses TRBV5-1 and TRBJ2-1, with 8 bases fitting TRBD2. The V gene end was trimmed by 4 bases and the J gene end by 6 bases; junction bases not matched to a gene: 12. Germline lookup yields CDR1 SGHRS and CDR2 YFSETQ. This CDR3 has 16 amino acids. CDR3 residues: CASSIAGTRGVNEQFF. In nucleotides, the CDR3 is TGCGCCAGCAGCATAGCCGGGACTAGGGGGGTCAATGAGCAGTTCTTC.

V is TRBV7-2 and J is TRBJ2-1; 9 bases line up with TRBD1. The germline V gene has CDR1 SGHTA and CDR2 FQGNSA. The CDR3 runs to 13 residues. V shed 4 bases and J 15 bases; nucleotides not matched to a gene: 10. The CDR3 DNA reads as TGTGCCAGCAGCTCAGCGGGTCGGGGACAGGGGTTCTTC. Amino acids: CASSSAGRGQGFF. The complete variable domain, with remaining parts taken from reference TRBV7-2 and TRBJ2-1, reads GAGVSQSPSNKVTEKGKDVELRCDPISGHTALYWYRQSLGQGLEFLIYFQGNSAPDKSGLPSDRFSAERTGGSVSTLTIQRTQQEDSAVYLCASSSAGRGQGFFGPGTRLTVL.

This clone is a singleton in its sample. The rearrangement links TRBV7-9 to TRBJ2-1; 10 bases are a match to TRBD2. Germline trimming cut 8 bases from V and 5 bases from J; bases unmatched to any gene: 6. Germline V gene data show CDR1 as SEHNR and CDR2 as FQNEAQ (reference sequence). The CDR3 consists of 14 residues. CDR3 DNA sequence: TGTGCCAGCCTCAGCGGGGGGGGCCACAATGAGCAGTTCTTC. It specifies CASLSGGGHNEQFF.

The chain is built from TRBV10-2 and TRBJ2-1; no clear D. V gave up 11 bases and J gave up 7 bases, with 12 bases separating them. The germline gives CDR1 WSHSY, CDR2 SAAADI. The CDR3 is 11 residues long. The DNA for the CDR3 is TGCGCCGTCCCGAAGGAGAATGAGCAGTTCTTC. Translating it yields CAVPKENEQFF.

The V gene is TRBV4-3, the J gene TRBJ2-3; D gene unclear. V was pared by 1 base and J by 6 bases, with 11 bases between. Germline V gene sequence: CDR1 LGHNA, CDR2 YSLEER. The CDR3 spans 14 residues. The DNA for the CDR3 is TGCGCCAGCAGCCAAGGCGGTTCGGCGGATACGCAGTATTTT. This codes for CASSQGGSADTQYF.